This T cell receptor beta chain is from a study of molecular identifiers for immune sequencing clone quantification. From germline, CDR1 is MNHEY and CDR2 SMNVEV (reference sequence). The CDR3 runs to 15 residues. With 4 bases removed from V and 0 bases from J, the gap between germline ends came to 10 bases. MiXCR, run by TCRdb on the PCR reads, gives a single entry per CDR3 protein. This repertoire shows some 680,000 distinct CDR3 sequences, over 25% found once; its top ten account for about 0.84%. Naive CD8 T cells were FACS-sorted by CD8+CD4-CCR7+CD45RA+ markers. This clonotype was detected ten times or more.

The rearrangement joins TRBV27 to TRBJ1-3; D ambiguous. The specimen sequenced was naive CD8+ T cells from blood, with Jurkat cell RNA spiked in. Sample subset: FACS-sorted CD8+CD4-CCR7+CD45RA+ naive T cells. This clonotype was sampled from a human donor in good health. Some libraries in this study had Jurkat cell RNA spiked in. CDR3 sequence (DNA): TGTGCCAGCAGTTCTACAGCGAACTCTGGAAACACCATATATTTT. It is translated as CASSSTANSGNTIYF.